These T cell receptor beta chains were read from a single sample in a study of cytomegalovirus exposure and HLA in healthy donors. Profiled with immunoSEQ multiplex PCR; TCRdb holds only in-frame clones, not every one. The sample has some 68,000 clones, around 95% seen once. The specimen sequenced was PBMCs. All receptors come from a man between 18 and 29 years old in good health and CMV-seronegative. Both conserved end residues are part of each CDR3. The order of the fields is D gene, J gene, clone size, V gene, CDR3 DNA, CDR3 protein. A D gene is named only where the DNA matches it firmly. Clone size is not always given. Where it is, it says once, few, many or a class for expanded clones.

d_gene: NA
j_gene: TRBJ1-2
abundance: NA
v_gene: TRBV4-1
CDR3nt: TGCGCCAGCAGCCAAGTCCAGGGAGGAGGCTACACCTTC
CDR3aa: CASSQVQGGGYTF

d_gene: NA
j_gene: TRBJ1-1
abundance: NA
v_gene: TRBV6-5
CDR3nt: TGTGCCAGCAGTTACTCCTGGGGAGGGACTGAAGCTTTCTTT
CDR3aa: CASSYSWGGTEAFF

d_gene: NA
j_gene: TRBJ1-4
abundance: NA
v_gene: TRBV19
CDR3nt: TGTGCCAGTAGTGTCATCTTCGGGACACCCGCCGAGAAACTGTTTTTT
CDR3aa: CASSVIFGTPAEKLFF

d_gene: NA
j_gene: TRBJ2-7
abundance: NA
v_gene: TRBV27
CDR3nt: TGTGCCAGCAGTTCCTCCTCCTACGAGCAGTACTTC
CDR3aa: CASSSSSYEQYF

d_gene: TRBD1
j_gene: TRBJ1-1
abundance: NA
v_gene: TRBV7-9
CDR3nt: TGTGCCAGCGGGGACAGCTCTGAAGCTTTCTTT
CDR3aa: CASGDSSEAFF

d_gene: NA
j_gene: TRBJ2-1
abundance: NA
v_gene: TRBV7-9
CDR3nt: TGTGCCAGCAGCGAACGTGGGAGCTCCTACAATGAGCAGTTCTTC
CDR3aa: CASSERGSSYNEQFF

d_gene: NA
j_gene: TRBJ2-1
abundance: NA
v_gene: TRBV9
CDR3nt: TGTGCCAGCAGCGTAGAGTCGGTTTTGGATGAGCAGTTCTTC
CDR3aa: CASSVESVLDEQFF

d_gene: TRBD2
j_gene: TRBJ2-7
abundance: NA
v_gene: TRBV7-9
CDR3nt: TGTGCCAGCAGCTTAGGGCCTGCGGGGGGAGGATACGAGCAGTACTTC
CDR3aa: CASSLGPAGGGYEQYF

d_gene: TRBD2
j_gene: TRBJ2-3
abundance: NA
v_gene: TRBV29-1
CDR3nt: TGCAGCGTTGCCCCCGGGTCCGGGACGGGGGGAACAGATACGCAGTATTTT
CDR3aa: CSVAPGSGTGGTDTQYF

d_gene: TRBD1
j_gene: TRBJ1-2
abundance: once
v_gene: TRBV29-1
CDR3nt: TGCAGCGTGGAGAGACAGGGGGCGTCTCAGGGCTACACCTTC
CDR3aa: CSVERQGASQGYTF

d_gene: TRBD1
j_gene: TRBJ1-2
abundance: NA
v_gene: TRBV27
CDR3nt: TGTGCCAGCAGCCCGACAGGGGAGTATGGCTACACCTTC
CDR3aa: CASSPTGEYGYTF

d_gene: NA
j_gene: TRBJ2-2
abundance: NA
v_gene: TRBV7-6
CDR3nt: TGTGCCAGCAGTCCATCTGGGTACAGGGTCGACACCGGGGAGCTGTTTTTT
CDR3aa: CASSPSGYRVDTGELFF

d_gene: NA
j_gene: TRBJ2-7
abundance: once
v_gene: TRBV6-6
CDR3nt: TGTGCCAGCAGTTACTCGACAGCCGAGCAGTACTTC
CDR3aa: CASSYSTAEQYF

d_gene: TRBD2
j_gene: TRBJ2-1
abundance: NA
v_gene: TRBV7-9
CDR3nt: TGTGCCAGCAGCCTCGAGACTAGCGTGGGGAATGAGCAGTTCTTC
CDR3aa: CASSLETSVGNEQFF

d_gene: TRBD1
j_gene: TRBJ2-7
abundance: NA
v_gene: TRBV5-4
CDR3nt: TGTGCCAGCAGCATGGGGGACAGGGCCCACGAGCAGTACTTC
CDR3aa: CASSMGDRAHEQYF

d_gene: NA
j_gene: TRBJ1-1
abundance: NA
v_gene: TRBV19
CDR3nt: TGTGCCAGCGATGGGCCTGGGAACACTGAAGCTTTCTTT
CDR3aa: CASDGPGNTEAFF

d_gene: NA
j_gene: TRBJ2-7
abundance: NA
v_gene: TRBV7-9
CDR3nt: TGTGCCAGCAGCTTAGATCGCGGCGGGGGCCTAGTGTACGAGCAGTACTTC
CDR3aa: CASSLDRGGGLVYEQYF

d_gene: TRBD1
j_gene: TRBJ2-7
abundance: NA
v_gene: TRBV11-2
CDR3nt: TGTGCCAGCAGCTCCCGGGACAGGGGCTACGAGCAGTACTTC
CDR3aa: CASSSRDRGYEQYF

d_gene: NA
j_gene: TRBJ1-2
abundance: NA
v_gene: TRBV11-3
CDR3nt: TGTGCCAGCAGCTTAGGGTCAGGGGATGGCTACACCTTC
CDR3aa: CASSLGSGDGYTF

d_gene: TRBD1
j_gene: TRBJ1-2
abundance: NA
v_gene: TRBV11-1
CDR3nt: TGTGCCAGCAGCCCCGGGACAGGGTCTTATGGCTACACCTTC
CDR3aa: CASSPGTGSYGYTF

d_gene: NA
j_gene: TRBJ1-1
abundance: NA
v_gene: TRBV5-4
CDR3nt: TGTGCCAGCAGCTTGGGGACAGAGAACACTGAAGCTTTCTTT
CDR3aa: CASSLGTENTEAFF

d_gene: TRBD1
j_gene: TRBJ2-3
abundance: NA
v_gene: TRBV5-1
CDR3nt: TGCGCCAGCAGCTTGTTTTTGGCAGGGGGCATGCGGAGGGAGAGCACAGATACGCAGTATTTT
CDR3aa: CASSLFLAGGMRRESTDTQYF

d_gene: NA
j_gene: TRBJ1-4
abundance: NA
v_gene: TRBV6-5
CDR3nt: TGTGCCAGCAGTTCTCTAAGAGGACAGAATGAAAAACTGTTTTTT
CDR3aa: CASSSLRGQNEKLFF

d_gene: TRBD2
j_gene: TRBJ2-5
abundance: NA
v_gene: TRBV28
CDR3nt: TGTGCCAGCAAACCCGAGCGGGATTGGACGGAGACCCAGTACTTC
CDR3aa: CASKPERDWTETQYF

d_gene: NA
j_gene: TRBJ1-1
abundance: NA
v_gene: TRBV29-1
CDR3nt: TGCAGCGTTGAAGGTGGAGGGACCACTGAAGCTTTCTTT
CDR3aa: CSVEGGGTTEAFF

d_gene: TRBD1
j_gene: TRBJ1-3
abundance: NA
v_gene: TRBV19
CDR3nt: TGTGCCAGTAGTGCGACAGGGACGGGAAACACCATATATTTT
CDR3aa: CASSATGTGNTIYF

d_gene: NA
j_gene: TRBJ1-6
abundance: NA
v_gene: TRBV7-9
CDR3nt: TGTGCCAGCAGCGTGACAGATAATTCACCCCTCCACTTT
CDR3aa: CASSVTDNSPLHF

d_gene: NA
j_gene: TRBJ2-6
abundance: NA
v_gene: TRBV15
CDR3nt: TGTGCCACCAGCAGGCAGGGTACTGGGGCCAACGTCCTGACTTTC
CDR3aa: CATSRQGTGANVLTF

d_gene: TRBD1
j_gene: TRBJ2-1
abundance: NA
v_gene: TRBV7-7
CDR3nt: TGTGCTAGCAGCCGGGACAGGGGGCCCAACAATGAGCAGTTCTTC
CDR3aa: CASSRDRGPNNEQFF